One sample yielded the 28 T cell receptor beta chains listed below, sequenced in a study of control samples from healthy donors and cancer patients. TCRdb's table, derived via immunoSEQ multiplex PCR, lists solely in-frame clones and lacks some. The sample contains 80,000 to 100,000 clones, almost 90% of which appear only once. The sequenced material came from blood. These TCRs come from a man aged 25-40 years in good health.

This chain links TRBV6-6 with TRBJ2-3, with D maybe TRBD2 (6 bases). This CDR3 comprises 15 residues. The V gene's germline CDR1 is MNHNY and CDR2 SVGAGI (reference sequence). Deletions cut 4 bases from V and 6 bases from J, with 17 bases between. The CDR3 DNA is TGTGCCAGCAGTTCCGCGGGAACCCTAACGGATACGCAGTATTTT. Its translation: CASSSAGTLTDTQYF.

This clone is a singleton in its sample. This CDR3 reads CASSYLGNGELFF. Written as DNA, the CDR3 is TGTGCCAGCAGTTACCTGGGTAACGGGGAGCTGTTTTTT. V is TRBV6-2 or TRBV6-3 and J is TRBJ2-2; D gene unclear. Looked up from germline, CDR1 is MNHEY and CDR2 is SVGEGT. Trimming took off 2 bases at V and 7 bases at J, with 8 bases between the two ends. This CDR3 comprises 13 residues.

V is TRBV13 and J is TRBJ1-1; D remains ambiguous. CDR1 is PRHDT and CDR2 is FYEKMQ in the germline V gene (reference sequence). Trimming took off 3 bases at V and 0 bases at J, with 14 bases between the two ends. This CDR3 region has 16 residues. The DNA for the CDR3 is TGTGCCAGCAGCTTCCGTACAGTAAGGATGAACACTGAAGCTTTCTTT. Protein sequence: CASSFRTVRMNTEAFF.

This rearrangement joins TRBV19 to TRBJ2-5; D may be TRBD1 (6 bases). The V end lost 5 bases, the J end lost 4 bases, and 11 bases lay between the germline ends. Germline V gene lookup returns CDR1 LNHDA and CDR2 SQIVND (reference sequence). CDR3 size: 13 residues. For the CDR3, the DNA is TGTGCCAGTAGTCCCGGACAGATAGAGACCCAGTACTTC. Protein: CASSPGQIETQYF.

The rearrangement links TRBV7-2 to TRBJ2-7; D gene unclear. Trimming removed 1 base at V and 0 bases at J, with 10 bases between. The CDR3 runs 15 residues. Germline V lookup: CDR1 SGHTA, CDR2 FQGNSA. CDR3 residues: CASSLVSGISYEQYF. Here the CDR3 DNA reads TGTGCCAGCAGCTTAGTAAGTGGAATCTCCTACGAGCAGTACTTC.

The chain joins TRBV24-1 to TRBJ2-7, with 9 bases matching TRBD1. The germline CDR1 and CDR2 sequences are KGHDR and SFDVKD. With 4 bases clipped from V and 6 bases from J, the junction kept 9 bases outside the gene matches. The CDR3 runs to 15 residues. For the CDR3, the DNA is TGTGCCACCAGTGACCGGACAGGGGACTCTCCCGAGCAGTACTTC. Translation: CATSDRTGDSPEQYF.

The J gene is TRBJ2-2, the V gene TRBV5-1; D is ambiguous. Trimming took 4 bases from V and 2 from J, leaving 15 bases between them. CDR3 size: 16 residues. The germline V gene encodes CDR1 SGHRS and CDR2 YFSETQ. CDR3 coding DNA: TGCGCCAGCAGCCAAATCATTCGGGTTAACACCGGGGAGCTGTTTTTT. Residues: CASSQIIRVNTGELFF.

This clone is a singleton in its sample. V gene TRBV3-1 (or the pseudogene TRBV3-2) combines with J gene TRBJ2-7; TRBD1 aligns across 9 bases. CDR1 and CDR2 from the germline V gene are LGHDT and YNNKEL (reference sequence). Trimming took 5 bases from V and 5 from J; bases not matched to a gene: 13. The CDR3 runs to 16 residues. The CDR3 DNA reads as TGTGCCAGCAGCATGGGACAGGGCAATAGGGTCCACGAGCAGTACTTC. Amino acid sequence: CASSMGQGNRVHEQYF.

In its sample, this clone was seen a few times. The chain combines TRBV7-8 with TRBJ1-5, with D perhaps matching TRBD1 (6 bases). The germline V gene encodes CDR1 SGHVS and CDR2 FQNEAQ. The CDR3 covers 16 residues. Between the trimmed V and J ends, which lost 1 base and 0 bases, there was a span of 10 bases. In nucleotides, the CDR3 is TGTGCCAGCAGCTTAGGTAACAGGGTTAGCAATCAGCCCCAGCATTTT. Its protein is CASSLGNRVSNQPQHF.

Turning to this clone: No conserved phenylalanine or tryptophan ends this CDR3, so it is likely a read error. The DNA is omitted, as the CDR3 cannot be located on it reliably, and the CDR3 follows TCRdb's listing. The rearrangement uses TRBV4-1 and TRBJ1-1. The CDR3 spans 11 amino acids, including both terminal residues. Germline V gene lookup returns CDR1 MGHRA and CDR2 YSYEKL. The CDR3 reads CASSQDRDFSL.

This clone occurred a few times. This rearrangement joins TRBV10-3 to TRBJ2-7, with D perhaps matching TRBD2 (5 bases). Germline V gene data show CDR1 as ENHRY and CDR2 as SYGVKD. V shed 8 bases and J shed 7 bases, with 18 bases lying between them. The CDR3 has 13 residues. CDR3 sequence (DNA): TGTGCCATCTTGGCAGCGGAGGTGGGAGAGCAGTACTTC. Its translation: CAILAAEVGEQYF.

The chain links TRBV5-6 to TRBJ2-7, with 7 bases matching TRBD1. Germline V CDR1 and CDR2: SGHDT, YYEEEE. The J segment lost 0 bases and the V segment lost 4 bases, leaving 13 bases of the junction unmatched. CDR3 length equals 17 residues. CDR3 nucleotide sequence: TGTGCCAGCAGCCGTGACAGGGATTCGATTAGCTCCTACGAGCAGTACTTC. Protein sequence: CASSRDRDSISSYEQYF. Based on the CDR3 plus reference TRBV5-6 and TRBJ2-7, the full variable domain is DAGVTQSPTHLIKTRGQQVTLRCSPKSGHDTVSWYQQALGQGPQFIFQYYEEEERQRGNFPDRFSGHQFPNYSSELNVNALLLGDSALYLCASSRDRDSISSYEQYFGPGTRLTVT.

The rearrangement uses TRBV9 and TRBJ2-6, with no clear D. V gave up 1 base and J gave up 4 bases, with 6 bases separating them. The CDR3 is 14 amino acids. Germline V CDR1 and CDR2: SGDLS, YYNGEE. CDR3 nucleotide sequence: TGTGCCAGCAGCGTACATAACGGGGCCAACGTCCTGACTTTC. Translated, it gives CASSVHNGANVLTF.

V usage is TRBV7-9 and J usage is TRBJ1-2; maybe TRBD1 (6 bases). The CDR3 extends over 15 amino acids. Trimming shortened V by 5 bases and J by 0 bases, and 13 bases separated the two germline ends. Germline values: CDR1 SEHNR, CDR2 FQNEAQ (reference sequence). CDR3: CASSPWTVPNYGYTF. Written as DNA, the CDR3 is TGTGCCAGCAGCCCTTGGACAGTTCCTAACTATGGCTACACCTTC.

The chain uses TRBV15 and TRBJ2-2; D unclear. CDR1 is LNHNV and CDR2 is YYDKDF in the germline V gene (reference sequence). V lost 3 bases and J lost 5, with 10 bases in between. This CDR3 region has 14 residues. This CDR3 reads CATSRTGGTGELFF. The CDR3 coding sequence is TGTGCCACCAGCAGGACGGGTGGAACCGGGGAGCTGTTTTTT.

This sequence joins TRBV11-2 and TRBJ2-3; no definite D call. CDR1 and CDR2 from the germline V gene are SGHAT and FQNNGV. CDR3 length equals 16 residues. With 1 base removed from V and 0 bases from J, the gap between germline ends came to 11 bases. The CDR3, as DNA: TGTGCCAGCAGCTTAGGTTTTTGGTCTAGCACAGATACGCAGTATTTT. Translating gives CASSLGFWSSTDTQYF.

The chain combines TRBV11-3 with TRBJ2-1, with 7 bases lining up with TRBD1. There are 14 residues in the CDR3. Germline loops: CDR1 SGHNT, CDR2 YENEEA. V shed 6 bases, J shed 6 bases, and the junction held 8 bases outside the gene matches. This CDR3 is CASSYGTASNEQFF. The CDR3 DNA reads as TGTGCCAGCAGTTACGGGACAGCCAGCAATGAGCAGTTCTTC. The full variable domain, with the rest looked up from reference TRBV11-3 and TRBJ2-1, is EAGVVQSPRYKIIEKKQPVAFWCNPISGHNTLYWYLQNLGQGPELLIRYENEEAVDDSQLPKDRFSAERLKGVDSTLKIQPAELGDSAVYLCASSYGTASNEQFFGPGTRLTVL.

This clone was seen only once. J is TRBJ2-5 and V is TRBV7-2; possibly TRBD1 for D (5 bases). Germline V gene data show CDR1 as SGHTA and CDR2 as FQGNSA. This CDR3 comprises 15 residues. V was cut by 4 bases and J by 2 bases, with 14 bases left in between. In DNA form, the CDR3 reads TGTGCCAGCAGCTGGCGACAGACAACTCAAGAGACCCAGTACTTC. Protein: CASSWRQTTQETQYF.

The CDR3 reads CAWSHFRGIDTGELFF. Written as DNA, the CDR3 is TGTGCCTGGAGTCATTTTCGGGGGATCGACACCGGGGAGCTGTTTTTT. The chain links TRBV30 to TRBJ2-2; a weak D match, TRBD2 (6 bases). CDR1 is GTSNPN, CDR2 SVGIG, per germline (reference sequence). The CDR3 totals 16 residues. V lost 2 bases, J lost 3 bases, and 16 bases lay in between.

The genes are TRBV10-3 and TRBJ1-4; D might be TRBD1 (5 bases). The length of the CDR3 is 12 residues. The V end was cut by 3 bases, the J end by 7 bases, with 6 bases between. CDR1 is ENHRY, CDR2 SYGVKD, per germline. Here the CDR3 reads CAISEQAEKLFF. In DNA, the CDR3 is TGTGCCATCAGTGAACAGGCTGAAAAACTGTTTTTT.

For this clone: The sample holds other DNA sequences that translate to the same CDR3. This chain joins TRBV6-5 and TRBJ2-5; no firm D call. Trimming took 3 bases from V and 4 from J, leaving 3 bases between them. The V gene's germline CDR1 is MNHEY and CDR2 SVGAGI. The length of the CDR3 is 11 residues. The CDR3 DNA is TGTGCCAGCAGTTATTTAGAGACCCAGTACTTC. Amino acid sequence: CASSYLETQYF.

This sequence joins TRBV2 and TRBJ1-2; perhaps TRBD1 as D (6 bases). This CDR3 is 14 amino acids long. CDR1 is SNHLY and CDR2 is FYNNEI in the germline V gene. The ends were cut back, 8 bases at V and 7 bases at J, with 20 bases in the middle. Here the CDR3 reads CASGSGNRVLGYTF. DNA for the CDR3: TGTGCCAGCGGGAGTGGGAACAGGGTGCTTGGCTACACCTTC.

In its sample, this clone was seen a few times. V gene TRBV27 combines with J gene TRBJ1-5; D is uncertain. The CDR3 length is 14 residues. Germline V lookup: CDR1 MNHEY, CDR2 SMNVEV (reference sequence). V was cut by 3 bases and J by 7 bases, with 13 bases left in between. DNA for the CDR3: TGTGCCAGCAGTTTTTCCGGTACGGAACAGCCCCAGCATTTT. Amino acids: CASSFSGTEQPQHF.

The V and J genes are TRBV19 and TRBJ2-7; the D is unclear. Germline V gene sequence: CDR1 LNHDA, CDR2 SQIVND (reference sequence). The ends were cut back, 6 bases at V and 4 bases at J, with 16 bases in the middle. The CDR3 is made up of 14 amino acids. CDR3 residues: CASRASGGSYEQYF. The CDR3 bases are TGTGCCAGTAGAGCAAGTGGCGGCAGTTACGAGCAGTACTTC.

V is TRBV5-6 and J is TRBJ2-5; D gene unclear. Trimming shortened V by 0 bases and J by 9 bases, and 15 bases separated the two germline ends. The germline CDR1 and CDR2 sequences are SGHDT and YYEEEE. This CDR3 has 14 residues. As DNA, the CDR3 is TGTGCCAGCAGCTTGGAGTGGACCCCCGAGGCCCAGTACTTC. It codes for CASSLEWTPEAQYF.

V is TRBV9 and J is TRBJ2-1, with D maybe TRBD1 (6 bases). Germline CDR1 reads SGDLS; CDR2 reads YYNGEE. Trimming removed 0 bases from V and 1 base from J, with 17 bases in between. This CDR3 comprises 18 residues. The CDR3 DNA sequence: TGTGCCAGCAGCGTAGCACTGGGGGCAGGGGTGTCCTACAATGAGCAGTTCTTC. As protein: CASSVALGAGVSYNEQFF.

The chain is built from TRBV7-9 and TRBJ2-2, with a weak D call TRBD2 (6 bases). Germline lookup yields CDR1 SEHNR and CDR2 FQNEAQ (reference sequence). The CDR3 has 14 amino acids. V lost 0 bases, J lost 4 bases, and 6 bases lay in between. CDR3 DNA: TGTGCCAGCAGCTTAGCGGGGGGCACCGGGGAGCTGTTTTTT. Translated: CASSLAGGTGELFF.

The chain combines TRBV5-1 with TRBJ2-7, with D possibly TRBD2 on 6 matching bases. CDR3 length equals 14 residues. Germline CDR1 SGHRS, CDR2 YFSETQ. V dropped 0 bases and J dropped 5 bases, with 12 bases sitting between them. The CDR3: CASSLAGGENEQYF. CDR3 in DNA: TGCGCCAGCAGCTTGGCCGGCGGGGAGAACGAGCAGTACTTC.